The 31 T cell receptor beta chains listed next were all sequenced from one sample in a study of PD-1 blockade in classical Hodgkin lymphoma. Relapses following autologous stem cell transplantation were seen in all patients, with brentuximab vedotin exposure varying. Profiled with immunoSEQ multiplex PCR; TCRdb holds only in-frame clones, not every one. This table has roughly 140,000 clones, approximately 81% appearing once. Sequencing was performed on peripheral blood mononuclear cells (PBMCs), taken before the second cycle of nivolumab. Receptor source: a human donor with classical Hodgkin lymphoma.

The chain carries TRBV30 and TRBJ2-2, with 9 bases matching TRBD1. Germline lookup yields CDR1 GTSNPN and CDR2 SVGIG (reference sequence). CDR3 size: 15 residues. Trimming cost V 4 bases and J 2 bases; bases outside gene matches: 5. In DNA form, the CDR3 reads TGTGCCTGGAAAGGGACAGGGTCTAACACCGGGGAGCTGTTTTTT. Its protein product is CAWKGTGSNTGELFF.

A remark on this clone: This CDR3 is also generated by other DNA sequences in the sample. This chain joins TRBV9 and TRBJ2-5; 11 bases agree with TRBD2. V lost 1 base to trimming and J lost 5 bases; unmatched junction nucleotides: 4. The V gene's germline CDR1 is SGDLS and CDR2 YYNGEE. This CDR3 comprises 15 residues. The CDR3 region is CASSVLAGGPETQYF. DNA for the CDR3: TGTGCCAGCAGCGTACTAGCGGGAGGTCCGGAGACCCAGTACTTC.

This chain uses TRBV19 with TRBJ2-7; tentatively, D is TRBD1 (5 bases). This CDR3 is 13 amino acids long. Trimming stripped 6 bases from V and 4 bases from J, with 13 bases between. CDR1 is LNHDA, CDR2 SQIVND, per germline (reference sequence). CDR3 sequence reads: CASSPTEPYEQYF. The CDR3 DNA reads TGTGCCAGTAGCCCGACAGAACCATACGAGCAGTACTTC.

The chain combines TRBV9 with TRBJ1-1, with D possibly matching TRBD1 (5 bases). CDR1 is SGDLS, CDR2 YYNGEE, per germline. The V gene lost 1 base and the J gene lost 4 bases, with 8 bases spanning the gap. This CDR3 comprises 13 residues. The CDR3 here is CASSVTGGTEAFF. In nucleotides, the CDR3 is TGTGCCAGCAGCGTAACCGGGGGCACTGAAGCTTTCTTT.

V usage is TRBV25-1 and J usage is TRBJ1-2; D is possibly TRBD1 (5 bases). The V gene's germline CDR1 is MGHDK and CDR2 SYGVNS. This CDR3 has 12 residues. Trimming removed 1 base at V and 7 bases at J, with 7 bases between. The CDR3 coding sequence is TGTGCCAGCAGTGAATCCGGGGCTGGCTACACCTTC. It translates to CASSESGAGYTF.

The table lists this clone with a few counts. The chain is built from TRBV7-9 and TRBJ2-2, with D unresolved. This CDR3 is 13 amino acids long. Deletions cut 5 bases from V and 7 bases from J, with 11 bases between. The germline CDR1 and CDR2 sequences are SEHNR and FQNEAQ (reference sequence). The CDR3 sequence: CASSLAPHGELFF. The CDR3 nucleotides are TGTGCCAGCAGCCTGGCCCCCCACGGGGAGCTGTTTTTT.

The V gene is TRBV6-5, the J gene TRBJ1-1; D remains ambiguous. V was trimmed by 5 bases and J by 5 bases, leaving 12 bases between them. There are 13 residues in the CDR3. Germline lookup yields CDR1 MNHEY and CDR2 SVGAGI. As DNA, the CDR3 is TGTGCCAGCAGTCACCTCTACGGGACTGAAGCTTTCTTT. This encodes CASSHLYGTEAFF.

This rearrangement joins TRBV6-1 to TRBJ2-1; TRBD2 aligns across 7 bases. There are 12 residues in the CDR3. From germline, CDR1 is MNHNS and CDR2 SASEGT. Trimming cost V 9 bases and J 6 bases; bases outside gene matches: 5. This chain's CDR3 is CASGGGTNEQFF. As DNA, the CDR3 is TGTGCCAGTGGGGGGGGGACCAATGAGCAGTTCTTC.

The gene calls are TRBV5-4 and TRBJ1-4; unclear D gene. The CDR3 contains 14 residues. In germline, CDR1 is SGHNT, CDR2 YYREEE (reference sequence). V was pared by 4 bases and J by 2 bases, with 9 bases between. The CDR3 DNA sequence: TGTGCCAGCAGCAAAGAGGGCACTAATGAAAAACTGTTTTTT. This encodes CASSKEGTNEKLFF. The full variable domain, with the rest looked up from reference TRBV5-4 and TRBJ1-4, is ETGVTQSPTHLIKTRGQQVTLRCSSQSGHNTVSWYQQALGQGPQFIFQYYREEENGRGNFPPRFSGLQFPNYSSELNVNALELDDSALYLCASSKEGTNEKLFFGSGTQLSVL.

J is TRBJ2-2 and V is TRBV4-1; TRBD2 agrees at 12 bases. Losses at the gene ends were 3 bases for V and 5 bases for J; bases not matched to a gene: 4. The CDR3 is 16 residues long. Germline lookup yields CDR1 MGHRA and CDR2 YSYEKL. The CDR3 sequence is CASSHPSGGATGELFF. The CDR3 DNA follows: TGCGCCAGCAGCCACCCTAGCGGGGGGGCAACCGGGGAGCTGTTTTTT.

V usage is TRBV6-1 and J usage is TRBJ2-1; TRBD2 matches 11 bases. The CDR3 runs to 15 residues. CDR1 is MNHNS, CDR2 SASEGT, per germline. With 6 bases clipped from V and 2 bases from J, the junction kept 3 bases outside the gene matches. The CDR3 DNA sequence: TGTGCCAGCAGCCAACTAGCGGGAGCCTACAATGAGCAGTTCTTC. Its protein product is CASSQLAGAYNEQFF.

The V call is TRBV5-6, the J call TRBJ1-2; 7 bases map to TRBD1. The V gene's germline CDR1 is SGHDT and CDR2 YYEEEE. There are 15 residues in the CDR3. After removal of 2 bases from V and 8 bases from J, the junction contained 12 bases not matched to a gene. CDR3 region: CASSLQYDRDNGYTF. The CDR3 DNA reads as TGTGCCAGCAGCTTACAATACGACAGGGACAACGGCTACACCTTC.

Many counts were recorded for this clone. The V call is TRBV20-1, the J call TRBJ1-1; D possibly corresponds to TRBD1 (6 bases). CDR3 length: 11 residues. Trimming pared 6 bases from V and 10 bases from J, leaving 15 bases between. Germline lookup yields CDR1 DFQATT and CDR2 SNEGSKA (reference sequence). The CDR3 region is CSARRGSRAFF. The CDR3 DNA reads TGCAGTGCAAGAAGGGGGTCGAGAGCTTTCTTT.

This clone was counted at least ten times. V usage is TRBV10-3 and J usage is TRBJ1-5; D perhaps matches TRBD1 (6 bases). Between the trimmed V and J ends, which lost 3 bases and 7 bases, there was a span of 16 bases. Germline V CDR1 and CDR2: ENHRY, SYGVKD. The CDR3 totals 15 residues. The CDR3 is CAISDNWGLGQPQHF. The CDR3 coding sequence is TGTGCCATCAGTGATAATTGGGGGCTGGGGCAGCCCCAGCATTTT.

The chain recombines TRBV5-1 with TRBJ1-5, with TRBD1 identical over 9 bases. Germline CDR1 and CDR2: SGHRS and YFSETQ. The CDR3 runs to 15 residues. With V trimmed by 0 bases and J by 6 bases, 4 bases remained unmatched. In DNA, the CDR3 is TGCGCCAGCAGCTTGGGGGGGACAGGGTTTCAGCCCCAGCATTTT. The encoded protein is CASSLGGTGFQPQHF.

The chain is built from TRBV7-3 and TRBJ1-1, with a possible D match to TRBD1 (6 bases). Germline CDR1 reads SGHTA; CDR2 reads FQGTGA. Between the trimmed V and J ends, which lost 4 bases and 8 bases, there was a span of 14 bases. The CDR3 contains 13 residues. The CDR3 sequence is CASSSTRTAEAFF. The CDR3 region has the DNA TGTGCCAGCAGCTCCACCCGGACAGCGGAAGCTTTCTTT.

The genes are TRBV27 and TRBJ2-7; either TRBD1 or TRBD2 may fit D (5 bases each). V lost 1 base, J lost 6 bases, and 22 bases lay in between. The CDR3 length is 17 residues. In germline, CDR1 is MNHEY, CDR2 SMNVEV (reference sequence). CDR3 nucleotide sequence: TGTGCCAGCAGTTTATGGTTCGGGGCTCTAAGCCCGGGCGAGCAGTACTTC. This encodes CASSLWFGALSPGEQYF.

The V gene is TRBV19, the J gene TRBJ2-3; weak D call: TRBD1 (5 bases). The CDR3 sequence is 16 residues long. Trimming stripped 7 bases from V and 2 bases from J, with 19 bases between. The germline V gene encodes CDR1 LNHDA and CDR2 SQIVND (reference sequence). The CDR3 spells CASKPPAGPTTDTQYF. The CDR3 nucleotides read TGTGCCAGTAAGCCCCCGGCAGGGCCCACCACAGATACGCAGTATTTT.

This chain uses TRBV28 with TRBJ2-1; a weak D match, TRBD1 (5 bases). V was shortened by 6 bases and J by 3 bases, with 12 bases between the two germline ends. From germline, CDR1 is MDHEN and CDR2 SYDVKM. This CDR3 region has 14 residues. The CDR3 DNA follows: TGTGCCAGCAGCCCAGGGTCCGACTACAATGAGCAGTTCTTC. The encoded protein is CASSPGSDYNEQFF.

V gene TRBV10-3 combines with J gene TRBJ2-7; TRBD1 might be the D (6 bases). This CDR3 contains 13 residues. Germline-derived CDR1 and CDR2 are ENHRY and SYGVKD. Trimming stripped 4 bases from V and 5 bases from J, with 12 bases between. The CDR3 reads CAISGSGVHEQYF. The CDR3 region has the DNA TGTGCCATCAGTGGTTCAGGGGTTCACGAGCAGTACTTC.

The chain is built from TRBV7-2 and TRBJ2-1, with 7 bases aligning to TRBD2. Germline loops: CDR1 SGHTA, CDR2 FQGNSA. The CDR3 has 16 residues. With 6 bases clipped from V and 0 bases from J, the junction kept 8 bases outside the gene matches. CDR3 DNA sequence: TGTGCCAGCAGACGAGACCTAGCGGCCTCCTACAATGAGCAGTTCTTC. As protein: CASRRDLAASYNEQFF.

CDR3 residues: CASRKTGEAKNIQYF. The CDR3 DNA follows: TGCGCCAGCAGGAAAACAGGGGAGGCCAAAAACATTCAGTACTTC. This chain uses TRBV5-1 with TRBJ2-4; 7 nucleotides agree with TRBD1. V lost 5 bases, J lost 1 base, and 6 bases stayed unmatched. The length of the CDR3 is 15 residues. The germline CDR1 and CDR2 sequences are SGHRS and YFSETQ. Supplemented by reference TRBV5-1 and TRBJ2-4, the full variable domain reads KAGVTQTPRYLIKTRGQQVTLSCSPISGHRSVSWYQQTPGQGLQFLFEYFSETQRNKGNFPGRFSGRQFSNSRSEMNVSTLELGDSALYLCASRKTGEAKNIQYFGAGTRLSVL.

The rearrangement uses TRBV11-1 and TRBJ2-3, with TRBD2 identical over 9 bases. The germline V gene encodes CDR1 SGHAT and CDR2 FQDESV (reference sequence). Germline trimming cut 3 bases from V and 2 bases from J; bases unmatched to any gene: 6. The CDR3 consists of 16 residues. The CDR3 sequence is CASSLGASGVTDTQYF. As DNA, the CDR3 is TGTGCCAGCAGCTTGGGTGCTAGCGGGGTCACAGATACGCAGTATTTT.

This clone ranks as medium-sized. The V and J genes are TRBV6-6 and TRBJ2-7, with D unclear. The CDR3 length is 16 residues. The V gene's germline CDR1 is MNHNY and CDR2 SVGAGI (reference sequence). V shed 0 bases and J shed 0 bases, with 12 bases lying between them. CDR3 in amino acids: CASSYSKLQPSYEQYF. For the CDR3, the DNA is TGTGCCAGCAGTTACTCGAAGTTGCAGCCCTCCTACGAGCAGTACTTC.

The chain links TRBV19 to TRBJ2-1, with a weak D call TRBD1 (7 bases). The CDR3 totals 16 residues. Trimming left V 3 bases short and J 0 bases short, with 12 bases between. The germline V gene has CDR1 LNHDA and CDR2 SQIVND (reference sequence). For the CDR3, the DNA is TGTGCCAGTAGTATGCAGGGGGGCTACTCCTACAATGAGCAGTTCTTC. Protein sequence: CASSMQGGYSYNEQFF.

This clone was recorded once. The V and J genes are TRBV5-1 and TRBJ2-5; no clear D gene. V was clipped by 3 bases and J by 8 bases, with 8 bases between them. This CDR3 contains 11 residues. The germline V gene has CDR1 SGHRS and CDR2 YFSETQ. The CDR3 sequence is CASSSRITQYF. The DNA of the CDR3 is TGCGCCAGCAGCTCGCGGATAACCCAGTACTTC. The full variable domain, rest sourced from reference TRBV5-1 and TRBJ2-5, is KAGVTQTPRYLIKTRGQQVTLSCSPISGHRSVSWYQQTPGQGLQFLFEYFSETQRNKGNFPGRFSGRQFSNSRSEMNVSTLELGDSALYLCASSSRITQYFGPGTRLLVL.

This clone has just a few counts. The chain uses TRBV19 and TRBJ2-3; D gene uncertain. Trimming removed 3 bases at V and 6 bases at J, with 13 bases between. The CDR3 is made up of 14 amino acids. CDR1 LNHDA and CDR2 SQIVND come from the germline V gene (reference sequence). In DNA form, the CDR3 reads TGTGCCAGTAGTATCAACTGGGGTTGGGATACGCAGTATTTT. Translated: CASSINWGWDTQYF.

The rearrangement joins TRBV28 to TRBJ1-2; D gene unclear. Germline loops: CDR1 MDHEN, CDR2 SYDVKM. With 0 bases removed from V and 6 bases from J, the gap between germline ends came to 8 bases. This CDR3 is built from 13 residues. The CDR3 loop reads CASSLWPGDGYTF. CDR3 DNA: TGTGCCAGCAGTTTATGGCCGGGAGATGGCTACACCTTC.

The rearrangement joins TRBV5-4 to TRBJ2-5; 9 positions match TRBD1. V lost 4 bases and J lost 1; bases outside the gene matches: 2. Germline assignment: CDR1 SGHNT and CDR2 YYREEE (reference sequence). This CDR3 contains 14 residues. In DNA form, the CDR3 reads TGTGCCAGCAGCCGGGACAGGGCCCAAGAGACCCAGTACTTC. Its translation: CASSRDRAQETQYF.

The chain recombines TRBV28 with TRBJ1-2; D not resolved. The V end lost 5 bases, the J end lost 4 bases, and 14 bases lay between the germline ends. The CDR3 contains 14 residues. The V gene's germline CDR1 is MDHEN and CDR2 SYDVKM. CDR3 protein: CASSLYQMSYGYTF. In DNA form, the CDR3 reads TGTGCCAGCAGTCTCTATCAGATGAGCTATGGCTACACCTTC.

At least ten counts were recorded for this clone. The chain uses TRBV4-2 and TRBJ1-2; D is possibly TRBD1 (5 bases). Trimming took 0 bases from V and 2 from J, leaving 16 bases between them. The CDR3 contains 17 residues. Looked up from germline, CDR1 is LGHNA and CDR2 is YNFKEQ. This chain's CDR3 is CASSQESSPGRNYGYTF. For the CDR3, the DNA is TGTGCCAGCAGCCAAGAATCAAGCCCGGGACGCAACTATGGCTACACCTTC.